Listed below are T cell receptor beta chains from one sample, sequenced in a study of T cell responses to AZD1222 COVID-19 vaccine. Repertoires were generated with immunoSEQ multiplex PCR, while TCRdb's copy carries only in-frame clones and drops some. This repertoire shows 54,000 or so clones, 70% to 90% found once; its top ten account for just under 2%. Sequencing used peripheral blood, obtained on day 0 of AZD1222 vaccination. The receptors derive from an adult in good health. The CDR3 runs from the conserved cysteine through the conserved F or W. Each record gives: D gene, J gene, clone size, V gene, CDR3 DNA, CDR3 protein. A D gene is named only where the DNA matches it firmly. Expanded clones get a size class; other rows say once, few or many, or leave the size out.

d_call: TRBD2; j_call: TRBJ2-1; clone_size: -; v_call: TRBV7-3; cdr3_nt: TGTGCCAGCAGCCTAATTGGCGGGAGCTCCTACAATGAGCAGTTCTTC; cdr3_aa: CASSLIGGSSYNEQFF
d_call: -; j_call: TRBJ2-3; clone_size: -; v_call: TRBV7-3; cdr3_nt: TGTGCCAGCAGCCGCATGCTGAGCGGAGATACGCAGTATTTT; cdr3_aa: CASSRMLSGDTQYF
d_call: TRBD1; j_call: TRBJ1-2; clone_size: -; v_call: TRBV6-6; cdr3_nt: TGTGCCAGCAGTCCGCGGGGACAGGCTGATGGCTACACCTTC; cdr3_aa: CASSPRGQADGYTF
d_call: -; j_call: TRBJ2-3; clone_size: -; v_call: TRBV7-8; cdr3_nt: TGTGCCAGCAGCCCGACTACCCTACAACGCACAGATACGCAGTATTTT; cdr3_aa: CASSPTTLQRTDTQYF
d_call: TRBD1; j_call: TRBJ1-5; clone_size: -; v_call: TRBV28; cdr3_nt: TGTGCCAGCAGACTGACAGGGCTTTATAGCAATCAGCCCCAGCATTTT; cdr3_aa: CASRLTGLYSNQPQHF
d_call: -; j_call: TRBJ2-1; clone_size: -; v_call: TRBV28; cdr3_nt: TGTGCCAGCAGTTTCCCCAGCCACAATGAGCAGTTCTTC; cdr3_aa: CASSFPSHNEQFF
d_call: -; j_call: TRBJ2-2; clone_size: -; v_call: TRBV3-1/TRBV3-2; cdr3_nt: TGTGCCAGCAGCCAAGATCCCAGCGGGCGTAACACCGGGGAGCTGTTTTTT; cdr3_aa: CASSQDPSGRNTGELFF
d_call: -; j_call: TRBJ1-2; clone_size: -; v_call: TRBV28; cdr3_nt: TGTGCAAGCAGACTGGGGTTCGACGGCTACACCTTC; cdr3_aa: CASRLGFDGYTF
d_call: -; j_call: TRBJ2-6; clone_size: -; v_call: TRBV18; cdr3_nt: TGTGCCAGCTCACCACGGGGGTTCTCTGGGGCCAACGTCCTGACTTTC; cdr3_aa: CASSPRGFSGANVLTF
d_call: -; j_call: TRBJ1-5; clone_size: -; v_call: TRBV27; cdr3_nt: TGTGCCAGCAGTTCCCGTCCGGAGCAGCCCCAGCATTTT; cdr3_aa: CASSSRPEQPQHF
d_call: TRBD2; j_call: TRBJ2-5; clone_size: -; v_call: TRBV10-1; cdr3_nt: TGCGCCAGCAGCGCCGGGACTAGCGCGCAGACCCAGTACTTC; cdr3_aa: CASSAGTSAQTQYF
d_call: -; j_call: TRBJ1-2; clone_size: -; v_call: TRBV19; cdr3_nt: TGTGCCAGTAGCCTTGGGGGGGCCTATGGCTACACCTTC; cdr3_aa: CASSLGGAYGYTF
d_call: TRBD2; j_call: TRBJ2-7; clone_size: -; v_call: TRBV27; cdr3_nt: TGTGCCAGCAGTTGGGACTATTCCTACGAGCAGTACTTC; cdr3_aa: CASSWDYSYEQYF
d_call: TRBD2; j_call: TRBJ2-1; clone_size: -; v_call: TRBV24-1; cdr3_nt: TGTGCCACCAGTGATTCCCTGAGACTAGCCAATGAGCAGTTCTTC; cdr3_aa: CATSDSLRLANEQFF
d_call: -; j_call: TRBJ2-7; clone_size: -; v_call: TRBV7-2; cdr3_nt: TGTGCCAGCAGCCTTTCCGGACCGTACGAGCAGTACTTC; cdr3_aa: CASSLSGPYEQYF
d_call: -; j_call: TRBJ2-1; clone_size: -; v_call: TRBV29-1; cdr3_nt: TGCAGCGTAGTCGGGAGATACTACAATGAGCAGTTCTTC; cdr3_aa: CSVVGRYYNEQFF
d_call: -; j_call: TRBJ1-1; clone_size: once; v_call: TRBV18; cdr3_nt: TGTGCCAGCAAACAGGGTGGGAACACTGAAGCTTTCTTT; cdr3_aa: CASKQGGNTEAFF
d_call: -; j_call: TRBJ2-3; clone_size: -; v_call: TRBV5-1; cdr3_nt: TGCGCCAGCAGCTTGGGGGGAGATACGCAGTATTTT; cdr3_aa: CASSLGGDTQYF
d_call: -; j_call: TRBJ1-1; clone_size: once; v_call: TRBV19; cdr3_nt: TGTGCCAGTAGTATAGGGGCAGGCCCGAACACTGAAGCTTTCTTT; cdr3_aa: CASSIGAGPNTEAFF
d_call: -; j_call: TRBJ1-1; clone_size: -; v_call: TRBV6-5; cdr3_nt: TGTGCCAGCAGCCGCCGGGACACTCCGAGTGCTTTCTTT; cdr3_aa: CASSRRDTPSAFF
d_call: TRBD1; j_call: TRBJ1-5; clone_size: -; v_call: TRBV6-5; cdr3_nt: TGTGCCAGCAGTACAGGGGGCGGCAATCAGCCCCAGCATTTT; cdr3_aa: CASSTGGGNQPQHF
d_call: -; j_call: TRBJ2-3; clone_size: -; v_call: TRBV18; cdr3_nt: TGTGCCAGCTCACCAGCGCAGGACACAGATACGCAGTATTTT; cdr3_aa: CASSPAQDTDTQYF
d_call: -; j_call: TRBJ1-3; clone_size: -; v_call: TRBV9; cdr3_nt: TGTGCCAGCAGCGGAAACCGGGCCCCGTCTAGCTCTGGAAACACCATATATTTT; cdr3_aa: CASSGNRAPSSSGNTIYF
d_call: -; j_call: TRBJ2-2; clone_size: -; v_call: TRBV19; cdr3_nt: TGTGCCAGTAGTTTCGGGGGTTCGAACACCGGGGAGCTGTTTTTT; cdr3_aa: CASSFGGSNTGELFF
d_call: -; j_call: TRBJ1-5; clone_size: once; v_call: TRBV6-5; cdr3_nt: TGTGCCAGCAGTTACAGGAGGGCTGGTAGCAATCAGCCCCAGCATTTT; cdr3_aa: CASSYRRAGSNQPQHF
d_call: -; j_call: TRBJ2-3; clone_size: -; v_call: TRBV29-1; cdr3_nt: TGCAGCGTTGGTTCCAGCATAGCAGATACGCAGTATTTT; cdr3_aa: CSVGSSIADTQYF
d_call: -; j_call: TRBJ2-3; clone_size: -; v_call: TRBV3-1/TRBV3-2; cdr3_nt: TGTGCCAGCAGCCAAGACTGGGCCACAGATACGCAGTATTTT; cdr3_aa: CASSQDWATDTQYF
d_call: -; j_call: TRBJ2-1; clone_size: -; v_call: TRBV11-2; cdr3_nt: TGTGCCAGCAGCCTCCGATATGAGCAGTTCTTC; cdr3_aa: CASSLRYEQFF
d_call: -; j_call: TRBJ2-7; clone_size: few; v_call: TRBV11-2; cdr3_nt: TGTGCCAGCAGCCAGTGGACAGACTCCTACGAGCAGTACTTC; cdr3_aa: CASSQWTDSYEQYF
d_call: TRBD2; j_call: TRBJ2-3; clone_size: -; v_call: TRBV3-1/TRBV3-2; cdr3_nt: TGTGCCAGCAGCCAAGCATCAGTACTAGCGGGAGTATCAGATACGCAGTATTTT; cdr3_aa: CASSQASVLAGVSDTQYF
d_call: -; j_call: TRBJ2-7; clone_size: -; v_call: TRBV5-1; cdr3_nt: TGCGCCAGCAGCTTCCAGGGATTCGGTTACGAGCAGTACTTC; cdr3_aa: CASSFQGFGYEQYF
d_call: -; j_call: TRBJ2-1; clone_size: once; v_call: TRBV11-2; cdr3_nt: TGTGCCAGCAGCCCCCGACGAGGGGGAGTTAATGAGCAGTTCTTC; cdr3_aa: CASSPRRGGVNEQFF
d_call: -; j_call: TRBJ2-7; clone_size: once; v_call: TRBV21-1; cdr3_nt: TGTGCCAGCAGCAAAGCGCGGCCCCCCAGGTGCCGCTACGAGCAGTACTTC; cdr3_aa: CASSKARPPRCRYEQYF
d_call: -; j_call: TRBJ2-1; clone_size: -; v_call: TRBV7-3; cdr3_nt: TGTGCCAGCAGGGCCGCAGTCGCCTACAATGAGCAGTTCTTC; cdr3_aa: CASRAAVAYNEQFF
d_call: -; j_call: TRBJ1-2; clone_size: -; v_call: TRBV7-2; cdr3_nt: TGTGCCAGCAGCGCGCATAGGTCGGGAGATGGCTACACCTTC; cdr3_aa: CASSAHRSGDGYTF
d_call: -; j_call: TRBJ1-5; clone_size: -; v_call: TRBV7-9; cdr3_nt: TGTGCCAGCAGCTTGTTGGGGGGTCAGCCCCAGCATTTT; cdr3_aa: CASSLLGGQPQHF
d_call: TRBD1; j_call: TRBJ2-3; clone_size: -; v_call: TRBV27; cdr3_nt: TGTGCCAGCAGTTCCTGGACAGGGGGTACAGATACGCAGTATTTT; cdr3_aa: CASSSWTGGTDTQYF
d_call: TRBD1; j_call: TRBJ1-1; clone_size: -; v_call: TRBV7-9; cdr3_nt: TGTGCCAGCAGCTTAGAACAGGGGGCAAGTGAAGCTTTCTTT; cdr3_aa: CASSLEQGASEAFF
d_call: TRBD1; j_call: TRBJ2-7; clone_size: -; v_call: TRBV6-2/TRBV6-3; cdr3_nt: TGTGCCAGCAGCCCACCGGGACAGGGTACTTTATTTCGTCACGAGCAGTACTTC; cdr3_aa: CASSPPGQGTLFRHEQYF
d_call: TRBD2; j_call: TRBJ2-3; clone_size: -; v_call: TRBV4-1; cdr3_nt: TGCGCCAGCAGCCAAGTGCTACTAGCGGGAGGAAACACAGATACGCAGTATTTT; cdr3_aa: CASSQVLLAGGNTDTQYF
d_call: -; j_call: TRBJ2-2; clone_size: -; v_call: TRBV30; cdr3_nt: TGTGCCTGGAAAATAGCGCGAAACACCGGGGAGCTGTTTTTT; cdr3_aa: CAWKIARNTGELFF
d_call: -; j_call: TRBJ2-5; clone_size: -; v_call: TRBV20-1; cdr3_nt: TGCAGTGCTAGAGATGGGGTGACCCAGTACTTC; cdr3_aa: CSARDGVTQYF